This T cell receptor beta chain stems from a study of blood T cell repertoires in COVID-19. Overall study context: Both acute and convalescent COVID-19 samples were obtained from the United States, Italy and Spain. From T cells, B-cell-depleted T cells, or PBMCs came the material, which was cDNA or gDNA.

Participant-given clinical history determined each cohort assignment. Someone with COVID-19 had been met by exposed participants within 2 weeks before study entry. CDR3 length: 15 amino acids. With 9 bases removed from V and 4 bases from J, the gap between germline ends came to 18 bases. The germline CDR1 and CDR2 sequences are MNHEY and SMNVEV (reference sequence). Using immunoSEQ multiplex PCR, the repertoire was profiled, and TCRdb retains in-frame clones only, with some absent. The data hold 430,000 or so clones, with roughly 90% observed a single time. The material sequenced was PBMCs or T cells enriched from blood (not recorded which). V usage is TRBV27 and J usage is TRBJ2-2; D possibly corresponds to TRBD2 (5 bases). The clonotype originates from a woman between 18 and 29 years old who had been exposed to COVID-19. This CDR3 reads CASGLLGLATGELFF. The CDR3 DNA is TGTGCCAGTGGACTTTTGGGTTTAGCCACCGGGGAGCTGTTTTTT.